The next 15 T cell receptor beta chains were all read from a single sample in a study of blood T cell repertoires in COVID-19. Produced via immunoSEQ multiplex PCR; TCRdb's table is partial and in-frame only. Here the sample spans 150,000 to 200,000 clones, approximately 81% being singletons. Sequencing input: peripheral blood. These TCRs come from a person between 65 and 80 years old with COVID-19, enrolled during active disease.

V usage is TRBV5-1 and J usage is TRBJ2-7, with D possibly TRBD2 on 5 matching bases. The CDR3 totals 14 residues. Germline V gives CDR1 SGHRS, CDR2 YFSETQ. The V gene lost 1 base and the J gene lost 0 bases, with 8 bases spanning the gap. The CDR3 spells CASSLMGSSYEQYF. DNA of the CDR3: TGCGCCAGCAGCTTGATGGGGAGCTCCTACGAGCAGTACTTC.

This sequence joins TRBV4-3 and TRBJ1-1, with D tentatively TRBD1 (5 bases). V was cut by 4 bases and J by 3 bases, with 9 bases left in between. The germline CDR1 and CDR2 sequences are LGHNA and YSLEER. This CDR3 comprises 13 residues. DNA of the CDR3: TGCGCCAGCAGCCTGGGGGGTGACACTGAAGCTTTCTTT. Translated, it gives CASSLGGDTEAFF.

This rearrangement joins TRBV20-1 to TRBJ2-6; a weak D match, TRBD1 (6 bases). V was shortened by 3 bases and J by 2 bases, with 8 bases between the two germline ends. Germline V gives CDR1 DFQATT, CDR2 SNEGSKA (reference sequence). CDR3 length: 14 residues. CDR3 protein: CSASTGTGANVLTF. CDR3 coding DNA: TGCAGTGCTAGTACAGGGACTGGGGCCAACGTCCTGACTTTC.

The V gene is TRBV3-1 (or the pseudogene TRBV3-2), the J gene TRBJ1-5; D is unresolved. The V end lost 0 bases, the J end lost 6 bases, and 6 bases lay between the germline ends. Germline V CDR1 and CDR2: LGHDT, YNNKEL (reference sequence). The length of the CDR3 is 13 residues. The CDR3, as DNA: TGTGCCAGCAGCCAAGATATGTTTCAGCCCCAGCATTTT. The encoded protein is CASSQDMFQPQHF.

This clone was detected once. The CDR3 DNA reads TGTGCCAGCAGCCAAGAGGACAGGGGGCTACCTTATAGCAATCAGCCCCAGCATTTT. It is translated as CASSQEDRGLPYSNQPQHF. The gene calls are TRBV14 and TRBJ1-5; TRBD1 aligns across 11 bases. Germline V gives CDR1 SGHDN, CDR2 FVKESK. The V gene end was trimmed by 0 bases and the J gene end by 0 bases; junction bases not matched to a gene: 7. CDR3 length: 19 amino acids.

The V and J genes are TRBV18 and TRBJ2-2; D is undetermined. V lost 6 bases and J 1 base, leaving 9 bases between the germline ends. The CDR3 is 14 residues long. CDR1 and CDR2 (germline): KGHSH, LQKENI. The CDR3 region is CASSLNKNTGELFF. DNA for the CDR3: TGTGCCAGCTCCCTGAACAAGAACACCGGGGAGCTGTTTTTT.

The J gene is TRBJ2-7, the V gene TRBV6-6; D might be TRBD1 (6 bases). Germline V gene data show CDR1 as MNHNY and CDR2 as SVGAGI (reference sequence). CDR3 length equals 16 residues. Trimming pared 0 bases from V and 0 bases from J, leaving 12 bases between. CDR3 sequence (DNA): TGTGCCAGCAGTTACTCGAGGCGGACAGCCTCCTACGAGCAGTACTTC. Protein product: CASSYSRRTASYEQYF.

The chain joins TRBV2 to TRBJ2-5; D not certain. V dropped 4 bases and J dropped 2 bases, with 11 bases sitting between them. Germline V lookup: CDR1 SNHLY, CDR2 FYNNEI. The CDR3 is 14 residues long. CDR3 loop: CASSVHSKQETQYF. The CDR3 coding sequence is TGTGCCAGCAGTGTTCACAGTAAGCAAGAGACCCAGTACTTC.

The V and J genes are TRBV19 and TRBJ2-7; 7 nucleotides line up with TRBD2. The ends lost 5 bases at V and 5 bases at J; junction bases unmatched: 9. The CDR3 covers 14 residues. Per the germline V gene, CDR1 is LNHDA and CDR2 is SQIVND (reference sequence). CDR3 protein: CASSFGGVYDEQYF. The DNA for the CDR3 is TGTGCCAGTAGTTTTGGGGGGGTCTACGACGAGCAGTACTTC.

The V call is TRBV19, the J call TRBJ2-5, with 9 bases that match TRBD2. Unmatched junction bases numbered 20, after V lost 5 bases and J lost 4 bases. The CDR3 sequence is 19 residues long. Germline V gene sequence: CDR1 LNHDA, CDR2 SQIVND (reference sequence). Written as DNA, the CDR3 is TGTGCCAGTAGTGTCTCCACGTCCGGGACTAGCTGGGGCCTAGAGACCCAGTACTTC. It yields the protein CASSVSTSGTSWGLETQYF. Together with reference TRBV19 and TRBJ2-5, the CDR3 gives the full variable domain: DGGITQSPKYLFRKEGQNVTLSCEQNLNHDAMYWYRQDPGQGLRLIYYSQIVNDFQKGDIAEGYSVSREKKESFPLTVTSAQKNPTAFYLCASSVSTSGTSWGLETQYFGPGTRLLVL.

The chain combines TRBV4-3 with TRBJ1-2, with a possible D match to TRBD1 (6 bases). Germline V gene lookup returns CDR1 LGHNA and CDR2 YSLEER. The CDR3 loop spans 16 amino acids. Trimming left V 0 bases short and J 7 bases short, with 18 bases between. CDR3 sequence: CASSQEGRQVLGGYTF. The CDR3 bases are TGCGCCAGCAGCCAAGAGGGTAGACAGGTTCTGGGTGGCTACACCTTC.

The rearrangement uses TRBV12-3 or TRBV12-4 and TRBJ1-4; D gene uncertain. V was clipped by 5 bases and J by 7 bases, with 11 bases between them. The CDR3 totals 13 residues. The CDR3 spells CASSPGLLEKLFF. CDR3 in DNA: TGTGCCAGCAGTCCTGGGCTGCTTGAAAAACTGTTTTTT.

The chain employs TRBV30 and TRBJ1-1, with 7 nucleotides matching TRBD1. Germline V gives CDR1 GTSNPN, CDR2 SVGIG (reference sequence). The CDR3 has 15 amino acids. V shed 2 bases and J 8 bases; nucleotides not matched to a gene: 14. CDR3 sequence: CAWSMADRDYAEAFF. The CDR3 bases are TGTGCCTGGAGTATGGCAGACAGGGATTATGCCGAAGCTTTCTTT.

This rearrangement joins TRBV27 to TRBJ1-5; tentative D call: TRBD1 (6 bases). CDR1 is MNHEY, CDR2 SMNVEV, per germline (reference sequence). V was trimmed by 5 bases and J by 7 bases, leaving 21 bases between them. The CDR3 consists of 16 residues. CDR3 in DNA: TGTGCCAGCAGTCCTGGACAGACCTTGATCGGGCAGCCCCAGCATTTT. Translating it yields CASSPGQTLIGQPQHF.

The V and J genes are TRBV18 and TRBJ1-2; 10 bases are a match to TRBD1. This CDR3 is built from 16 residues. Germline CDR1 and CDR2: KGHSH and LQKENI. The J segment lost 1 base and the V segment lost 5 bases, leaving 7 bases of the junction unmatched. The CDR3, as DNA: TGTGCCAGCTCATTACGACAGGGGGCTGTTAACTATGGCTACACCTTC. Translating it yields CASSLRQGAVNYGYTF.